Each of the 13 T cell receptor beta chains below was sequenced from the same sample in a study of OX40 agonist ivuxolimab in advanced cancers. This table comes from immunoSEQ multiplex PCR, and its TCRdb copy is limited to in-frame clones, with some not included. The data show some 68,000 clones, roughly nine tenths seen once. This material consisted of CD4+ or CD8+ T cells sorted from blood, taken in a trial of the OX40 agonist ivuxolimab. The receptor source for this set is an adult with an advanced solid tumor such as melanoma, head and neck, liver or kidney cancer.

The chain is built from TRBV27 and TRBJ2-7, with TRBD2 matching over 10 bases. V dropped 0 bases and J dropped 3; count of bases not matched to a gene: 8. Germline values: CDR1 MNHEY, CDR2 SMNVEV (reference sequence). The CDR3 has 17 amino acids. The CDR3 is CASSLSIPGLANYEQYF. In DNA, the CDR3 is TGTGCCAGCAGTTTATCGATCCCGGGACTAGCGAACTACGAGCAGTACTTC.

The table lists this clone with a count of one. V gene TRBV10-2 combines with J gene TRBJ2-5, with 9 bases fitting TRBD1. The junction had 4 bases not matched to a gene; V was cut back by 6 bases and J by 5 bases. CDR1 is WSHSY, CDR2 SAAADI, per germline. This CDR3 contains 13 residues. DNA of the CDR3: TGCGCCAGCAGCCGGGGGACAGGGGAGACCCAGTACTTC. It encodes CASSRGTGETQYF.

The chain uses TRBV27 and TRBJ2-2; 8 positions agree with TRBD2. Germline loops: CDR1 MNHEY, CDR2 SMNVEV (reference sequence). V lost 3 bases and J lost 0; bases outside the gene matches: 6. The CDR3 loop spans 17 amino acids. The CDR3 spells CASSFAQLAANTGELFF. Here the CDR3 DNA reads TGTGCCAGCAGTTTCGCCCAACTAGCGGCGAACACCGGGGAGCTGTTTTTT.

The V gene is TRBV9, the J gene TRBJ2-5; D perhaps matches TRBD1 (5 bases). V was trimmed by 0 bases and J by 5 bases, leaving 14 bases between them. Germline lookup yields CDR1 SGDLS and CDR2 YYNGEE. The CDR3 contains 15 residues. The CDR3 loop is CASSVATRTYETQYF. DNA of the CDR3: TGTGCCAGCAGCGTAGCTACACGGACATATGAGACCCAGTACTTC.

CDR3 residues: CASSFYEGPSYEQYF. DNA of the CDR3: TGTGCCAGCAGTTTCTACGAAGGACCTTCCTACGAGCAGTACTTC. The rearrangement uses TRBV27 and TRBJ2-7; D is uncertain. The CDR3 spans 15 residues. Germline CDR1 is MNHEY and CDR2 is SMNVEV (reference sequence). Trimming stripped 3 bases from V and 1 base from J, with 13 bases between.

The chain joins TRBV28 to TRBJ1-3; 7 bases align to TRBD1. This CDR3 has 17 residues. CDR1 is MDHEN, CDR2 SYDVKM, per germline. The ends lost 7 bases at V and 0 bases at J; junction bases unmatched: 12. CDR3 nucleotide sequence: TGTGCCAGCATCCATCGGACAGGCTCCTTCTCTGGAAACACCATATATTTT. Translation gives CASIHRTGSFSGNTIYF.

This chain uses TRBV2 with TRBJ2-5; either TRBD1 or TRBD2 may fit D (5 bases each). CDR3 length: 15 amino acids. V gave up 5 bases and J gave up 3 bases, with 16 bases separating them. Germline lookup yields CDR1 SNHLY and CDR2 FYNNEI. CDR3 residues: CASSRYTGTEETQYF. In nucleotides, the CDR3 is TGTGCCAGCAGTCGTTATACCGGGACGGAAGAGACCCAGTACTTC. The whole variable domain, remainder taken from reference TRBV2 and TRBJ2-5, is EPEVTQTPSHQVTQMGQEVILRCVPISNHLYFYWYRQILGQKVEFLVSFYNNEISEKSEIFDDQFSVERPDGSNFTLKIRSTKLEDSAMYFCASSRYTGTEETQYFGPGTRLLVL.

V usage is TRBV5-6 and J usage is TRBJ1-6; the D is unclear. This CDR3 contains 16 residues. Germline values: CDR1 SGHDT, CDR2 YYEEEE. Between the trimmed V and J ends, which lost 2 bases and 6 bases, there was a span of 15 bases. CDR3 bases: TGTGCCAGCAGCTTTAACCCGCCGAGCAGTAATTCACCCCTCCACTTT. Protein sequence: CASSFNPPSSNSPLHF.

This chain links TRBV9 with TRBJ1-2, with TRBD1 matching 9 bases. V shed 4 bases, J shed 3 bases, and the junction held 7 bases outside the gene matches. The germline V gene encodes CDR1 SGDLS and CDR2 YYNGEE. The CDR3 contains 15 residues. CDR3 bases: TGTGCCAGCAGCCCCGGGACAGGGAGGGACTATGGCTACACCTTC. It is translated as CASSPGTGRDYGYTF.

The CDR3 here is CASSGTDQETQYF. The CDR3 DNA follows: TGTGCCAGCAGTGGGACAGACCAAGAGACCCAGTACTTC. The chain carries TRBV6-4 and TRBJ2-5, with D perhaps matching TRBD1 (6 bases). Trimming removed 4 bases at V and 0 bases at J, with 6 bases between. The CDR3 is 13 amino acids. The germline V gene encodes CDR1 MRHNA and CDR2 SNTAGT.

The V and J genes are TRBV28 and TRBJ2-1, with TRBD2 identical over 11 bases. Germline V lookup: CDR1 MDHEN, CDR2 SYDVKM. CDR3 size: 14 residues. V lost 6 bases to trimming and J lost 4 bases; unmatched junction nucleotides: 2. This chain's CDR3 is CASRTSGSYNEQFF. CDR3 coding DNA: TGTGCCAGCAGAACTAGCGGGAGTTACAATGAGCAGTTCTTC.

This chain connects TRBV10-3 to TRBJ1-5; D gene uncertain. Germline V gene lookup returns CDR1 ENHRY and CDR2 SYGVKD. This CDR3 has 14 residues. The V gene lost 0 bases and the J gene lost 5 bases, with 8 bases spanning the gap. CDR3 sequence (DNA): TGTGCCATCAGTGAGTCGGGAGCTTATCAGCCCCAGCATTTT. Amino acid sequence: CAISESGAYQPQHF.

CDR3 region: CASSFPPGRENTEAFF. The CDR3 DNA reads TGTGCCAGCAGCTTCCCCCCAGGGAGGGAGAACACTGAAGCTTTCTTT. V usage is TRBV5-4 and J usage is TRBJ1-1, with D possibly being TRBD1 (5 bases). CDR1 and CDR2 (germline): SGHNT, YYREEE (reference sequence). Trimming left V 2 bases short and J 1 base short, with 15 bases between. This CDR3 comprises 16 residues.